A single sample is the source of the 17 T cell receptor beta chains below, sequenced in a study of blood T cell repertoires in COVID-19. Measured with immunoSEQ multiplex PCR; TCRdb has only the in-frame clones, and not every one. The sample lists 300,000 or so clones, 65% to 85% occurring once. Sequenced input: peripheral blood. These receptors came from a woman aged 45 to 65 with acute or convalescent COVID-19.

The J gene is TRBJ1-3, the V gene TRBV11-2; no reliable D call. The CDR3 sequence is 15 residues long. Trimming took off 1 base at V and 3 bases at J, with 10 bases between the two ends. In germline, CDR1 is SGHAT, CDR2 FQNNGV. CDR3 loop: CASSLGRSSGNTIYF. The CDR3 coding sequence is TGTGCCAGCAGCTTAGGCAGGTCGAGTGGAAACACCATATATTTT.

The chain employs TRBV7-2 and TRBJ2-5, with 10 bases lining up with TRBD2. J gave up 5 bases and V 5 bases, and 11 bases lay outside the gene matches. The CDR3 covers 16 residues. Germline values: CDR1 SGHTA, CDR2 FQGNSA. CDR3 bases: TGTGCCAGCAGCCAAGGGAGCGGGGGGGCCGCCGAGACCCAGTACTTC. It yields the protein CASSQGSGGAAETQYF.

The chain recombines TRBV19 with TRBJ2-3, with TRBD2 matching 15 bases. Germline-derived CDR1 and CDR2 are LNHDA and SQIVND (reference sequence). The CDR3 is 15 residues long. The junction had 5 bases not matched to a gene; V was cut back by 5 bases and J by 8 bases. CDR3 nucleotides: TGTGCCAGTAGTCTATGGACTAGCGGGGGGGGTACGCAGTATTTT. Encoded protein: CASSLWTSGGGTQYF.

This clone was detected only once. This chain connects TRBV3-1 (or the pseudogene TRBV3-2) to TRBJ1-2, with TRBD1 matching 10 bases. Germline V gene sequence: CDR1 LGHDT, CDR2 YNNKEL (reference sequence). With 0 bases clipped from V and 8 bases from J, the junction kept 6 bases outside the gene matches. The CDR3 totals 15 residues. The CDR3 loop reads CASSQDGTGAFGYTF. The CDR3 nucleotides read TGTGCCAGCAGCCAAGATGGGACAGGGGCTTTCGGCTACACCTTC.

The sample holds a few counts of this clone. For the CDR3, the DNA is TGCGCCAGCAGCTTTGCACCGGGACAGGGATACGAGCAGTACTTC. It encodes CASSFAPGQGYEQYF. The gene calls are TRBV5-1 and TRBJ2-7; the match to TRBD1 covers 9 bases. The CDR3 totals 15 residues. V was pared by 2 bases and J by 4 bases, with 7 bases of the junction left unmatched. Germline CDR1 SGHRS, CDR2 YFSETQ. Together with reference TRBV5-1 and TRBJ2-7, the CDR3 gives the full variable domain: KAGVTQTPRYLIKTRGQQVTLSCSPISGHRSVSWYQQTPGQGLQFLFEYFSETQRNKGNFPGRFSGRQFSNSRSEMNVSTLELGDSALYLCASSFAPGQGYEQYFGPGTRLTVT.

CDR3 residues: CASRQGAGELFF. In DNA form, the CDR3 reads TGTGCCAGCAGACAGGGGGCCGGGGAGCTGTTTTTT. The chain joins TRBV6-5 to TRBJ2-2; 8 bases are a match to TRBD1. The V segment lost 6 bases and the J segment 6 bases; nucleotides outside the gene matches: 0. Germline loops: CDR1 MNHEY, CDR2 SVGAGI. The CDR3 is 12 amino acids.

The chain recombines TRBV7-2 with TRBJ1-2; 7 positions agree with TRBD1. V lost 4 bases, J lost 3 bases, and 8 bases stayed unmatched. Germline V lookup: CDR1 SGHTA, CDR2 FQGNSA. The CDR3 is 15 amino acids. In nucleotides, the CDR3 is TGTGCCAGCAGCTACACCCAGGGGGTTGACTATGGCTACACCTTC. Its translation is CASSYTQGVDYGYTF.

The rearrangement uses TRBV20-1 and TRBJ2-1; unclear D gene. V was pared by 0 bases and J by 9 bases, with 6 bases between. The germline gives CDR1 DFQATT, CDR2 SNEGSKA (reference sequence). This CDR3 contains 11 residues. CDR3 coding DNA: TGCAGTGCTAGAGAAGAGCGTGAGCAGTTCTTC. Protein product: CSAREEREQFF.

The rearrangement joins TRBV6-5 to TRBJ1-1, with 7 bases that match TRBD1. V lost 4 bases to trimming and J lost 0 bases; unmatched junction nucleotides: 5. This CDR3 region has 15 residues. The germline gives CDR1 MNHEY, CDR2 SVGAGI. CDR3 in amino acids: CASSSGQEMNTEAFF. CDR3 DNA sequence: TGTGCCAGCAGTTCCGGACAGGAGATGAACACTGAAGCTTTCTTT.

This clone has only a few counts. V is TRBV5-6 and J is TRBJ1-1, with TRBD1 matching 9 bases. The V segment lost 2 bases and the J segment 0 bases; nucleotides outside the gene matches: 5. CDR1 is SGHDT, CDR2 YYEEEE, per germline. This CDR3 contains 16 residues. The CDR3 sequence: CASSFDRGGMNTEAFF. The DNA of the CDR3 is TGTGCCAGCAGCTTTGACAGGGGGGGAATGAACACTGAAGCTTTCTTT.

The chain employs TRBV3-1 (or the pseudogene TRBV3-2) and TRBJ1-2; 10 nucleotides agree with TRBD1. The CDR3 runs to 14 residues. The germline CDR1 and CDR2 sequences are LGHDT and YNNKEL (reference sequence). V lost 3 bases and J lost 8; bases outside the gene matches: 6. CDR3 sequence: CASSHLDRGQGYTF. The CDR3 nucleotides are TGTGCCAGCAGCCATCTTGACAGGGGGCAAGGCTACACCTTC.

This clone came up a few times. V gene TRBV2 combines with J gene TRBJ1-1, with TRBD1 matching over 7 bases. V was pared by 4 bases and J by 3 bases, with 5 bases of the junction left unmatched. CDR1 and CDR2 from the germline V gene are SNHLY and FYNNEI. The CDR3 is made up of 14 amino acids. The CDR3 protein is CASSVQGLYTEAFF. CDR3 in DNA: TGTGCCAGCAGTGTACAGGGGTTATACACTGAAGCTTTCTTT.

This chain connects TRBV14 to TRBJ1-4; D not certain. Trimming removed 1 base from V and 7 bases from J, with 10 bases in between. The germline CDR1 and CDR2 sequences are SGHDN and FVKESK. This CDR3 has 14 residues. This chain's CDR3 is CASSQAPSGEKLFF. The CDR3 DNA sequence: TGTGCCAGCAGCCAAGCTCCCAGTGGTGAAAAACTGTTTTTT.

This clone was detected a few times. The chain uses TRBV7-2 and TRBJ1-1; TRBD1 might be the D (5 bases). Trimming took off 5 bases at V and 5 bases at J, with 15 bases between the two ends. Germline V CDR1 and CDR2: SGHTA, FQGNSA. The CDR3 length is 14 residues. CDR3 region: CASSARVAETEAFF. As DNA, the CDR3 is TGTGCCAGCAGCGCCAGGGTTGCAGAGACTGAAGCTTTCTTT.

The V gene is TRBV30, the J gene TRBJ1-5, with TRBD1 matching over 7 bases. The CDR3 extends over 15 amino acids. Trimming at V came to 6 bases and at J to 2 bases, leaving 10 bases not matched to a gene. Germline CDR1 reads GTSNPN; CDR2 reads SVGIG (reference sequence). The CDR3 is CACLTGSTGNQPQHF. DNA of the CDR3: TGTGCCTGTTTGACAGGGTCGACGGGCAATCAGCCCCAGCATTTT.

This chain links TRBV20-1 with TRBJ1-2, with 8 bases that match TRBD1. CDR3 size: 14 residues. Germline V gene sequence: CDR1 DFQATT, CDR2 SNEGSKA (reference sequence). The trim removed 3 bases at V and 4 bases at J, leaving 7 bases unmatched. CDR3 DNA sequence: TGCAGTGCTAGTACGACCGGGACAGGCTATGGCTACACCTTC. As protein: CSASTTGTGYGYTF.

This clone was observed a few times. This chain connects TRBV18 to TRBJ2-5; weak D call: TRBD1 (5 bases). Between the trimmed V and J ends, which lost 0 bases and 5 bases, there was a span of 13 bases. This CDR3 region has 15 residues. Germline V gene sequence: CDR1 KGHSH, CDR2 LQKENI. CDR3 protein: CASSPPQASRETQYF. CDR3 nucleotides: TGTGCCAGCTCACCACCACAGGCCTCCCGGGAGACCCAGTACTTC.